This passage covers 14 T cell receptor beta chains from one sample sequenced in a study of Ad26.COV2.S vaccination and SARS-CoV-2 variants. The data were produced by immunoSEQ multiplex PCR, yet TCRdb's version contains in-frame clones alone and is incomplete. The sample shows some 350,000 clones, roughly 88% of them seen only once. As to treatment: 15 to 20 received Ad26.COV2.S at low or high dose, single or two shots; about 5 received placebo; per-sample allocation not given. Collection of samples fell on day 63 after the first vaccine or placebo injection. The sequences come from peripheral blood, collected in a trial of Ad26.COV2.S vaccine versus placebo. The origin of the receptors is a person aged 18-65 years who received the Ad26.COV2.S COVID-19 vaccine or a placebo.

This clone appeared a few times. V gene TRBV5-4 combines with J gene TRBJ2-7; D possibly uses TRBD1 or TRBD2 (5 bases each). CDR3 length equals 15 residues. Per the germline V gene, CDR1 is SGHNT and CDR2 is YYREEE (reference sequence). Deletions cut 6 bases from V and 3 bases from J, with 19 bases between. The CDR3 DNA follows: TGTGCCAGCACGCCTCTACCGGGACCGCTCTACGAGCAGTACGTC. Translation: CASTPLPGPLYEQYV.

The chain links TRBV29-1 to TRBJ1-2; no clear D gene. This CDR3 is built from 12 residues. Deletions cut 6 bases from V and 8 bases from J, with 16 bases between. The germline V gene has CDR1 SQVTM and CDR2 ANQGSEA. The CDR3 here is CSVVTGGVGYTF. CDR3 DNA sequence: TGCAGCGTAGTGACGGGAGGAGTCGGCTACACCTTC.

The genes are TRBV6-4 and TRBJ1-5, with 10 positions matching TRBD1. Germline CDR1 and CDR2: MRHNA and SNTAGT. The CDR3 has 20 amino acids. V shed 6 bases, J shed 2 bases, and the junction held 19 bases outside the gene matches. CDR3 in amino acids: CASSSPRRDRGQEGNQPQHF. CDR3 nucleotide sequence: TGTGCCAGCAGCTCCCCCAGGAGGGACAGGGGACAAGAGGGCAATCAGCCCCAGCATTTT.

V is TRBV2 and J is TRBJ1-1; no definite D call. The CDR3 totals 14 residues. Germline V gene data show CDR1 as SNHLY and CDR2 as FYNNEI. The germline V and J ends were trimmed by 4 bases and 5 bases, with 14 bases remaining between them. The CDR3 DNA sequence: TGTGCCAGCAGTGGTTCGCAGCGGGCGACTGAAGCTTTCTTT. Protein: CASSGSQRATEAFF.

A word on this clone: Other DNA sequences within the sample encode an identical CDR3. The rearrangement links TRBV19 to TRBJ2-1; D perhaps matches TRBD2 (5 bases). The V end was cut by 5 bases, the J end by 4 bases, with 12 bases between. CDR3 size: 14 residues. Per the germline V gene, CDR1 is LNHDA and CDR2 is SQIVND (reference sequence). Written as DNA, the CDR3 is TGTGCCAGTAGTCTTCTAGCCGGATACAATGAGCAGTTCTTC. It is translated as CASSLLAGYNEQFF.

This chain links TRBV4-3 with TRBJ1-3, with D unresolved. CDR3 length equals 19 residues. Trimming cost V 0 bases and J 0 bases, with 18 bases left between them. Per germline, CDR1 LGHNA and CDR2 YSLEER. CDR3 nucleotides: TGCGCCAGCAGCCAAGACCTAAGGACCCGACGTACCTCTGGAAACACCATATATTTT. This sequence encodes CASSQDLRTRRTSGNTIYF.

As DNA, the CDR3 is TGCGCCAGCAGCTTGGCACAAAGCTCTGGGGCCAACGTCCTGACTTTC. Translated, it gives CASSLAQSSGANVLTF. The chain combines TRBV5-1 with TRBJ2-6; D is ambiguous. There are 16 residues in the CDR3. The V gene's germline CDR1 is SGHRS and CDR2 YFSETQ. V was trimmed by 0 bases and J by 0 bases, leaving 7 bases between them.

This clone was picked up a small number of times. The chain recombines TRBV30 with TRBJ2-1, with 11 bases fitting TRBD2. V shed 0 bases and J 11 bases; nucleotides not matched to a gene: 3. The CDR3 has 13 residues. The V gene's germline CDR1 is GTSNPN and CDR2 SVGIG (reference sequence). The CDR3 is CAWSVLAGVQQFF. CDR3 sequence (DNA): TGTGCCTGGAGTGTACTAGCGGGAGTCCAGCAGTTCTTC.

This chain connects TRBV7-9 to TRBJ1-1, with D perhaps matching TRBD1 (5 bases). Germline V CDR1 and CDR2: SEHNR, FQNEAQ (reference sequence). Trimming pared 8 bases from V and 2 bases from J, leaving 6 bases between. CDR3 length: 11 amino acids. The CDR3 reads CASGGNTEAFF. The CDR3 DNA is TGTGCCAGCGGGGGTAACACTGAAGCTTTCTTT.

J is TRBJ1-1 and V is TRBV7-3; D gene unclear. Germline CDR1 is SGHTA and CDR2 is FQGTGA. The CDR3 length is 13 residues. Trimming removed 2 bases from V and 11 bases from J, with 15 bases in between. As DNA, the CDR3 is TGTGCCAGCAGCTTATCACAGTTGCTCTGGGCTTTCTTT. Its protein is CASSLSQLLWAFF.

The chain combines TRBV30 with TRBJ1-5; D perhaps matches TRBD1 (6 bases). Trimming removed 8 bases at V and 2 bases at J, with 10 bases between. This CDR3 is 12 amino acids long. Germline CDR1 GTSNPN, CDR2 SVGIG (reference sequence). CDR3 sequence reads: CAGQTGNQPQHF. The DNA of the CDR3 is TGTGCCGGACAGACAGGCAATCAGCCCCAGCATTTT.

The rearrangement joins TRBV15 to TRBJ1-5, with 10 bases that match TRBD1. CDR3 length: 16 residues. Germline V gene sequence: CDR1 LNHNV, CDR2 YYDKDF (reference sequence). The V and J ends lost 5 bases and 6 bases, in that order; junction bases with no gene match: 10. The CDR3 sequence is CATSGDRQGASQPQHF. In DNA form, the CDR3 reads TGTGCCACCAGCGGCGACAGACAGGGGGCTAGTCAGCCCCAGCATTTT.

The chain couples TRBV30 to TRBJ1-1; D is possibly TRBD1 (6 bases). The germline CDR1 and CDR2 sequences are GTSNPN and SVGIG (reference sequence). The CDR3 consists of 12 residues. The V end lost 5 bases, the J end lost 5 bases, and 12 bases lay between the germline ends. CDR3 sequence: CAWGGTYTEAFF. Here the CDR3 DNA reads TGTGCCTGGGGGGGCACGTATACTGAAGCTTTCTTT.

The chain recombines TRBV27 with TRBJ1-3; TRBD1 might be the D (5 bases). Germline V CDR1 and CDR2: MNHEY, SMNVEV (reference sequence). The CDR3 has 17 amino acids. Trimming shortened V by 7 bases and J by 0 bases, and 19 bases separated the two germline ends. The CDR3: CASKNPRRGPSGNTIYF. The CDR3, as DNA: TGTGCCAGCAAAAATCCCCGTCGGGGACCCTCTGGAAACACCATATATTTT.